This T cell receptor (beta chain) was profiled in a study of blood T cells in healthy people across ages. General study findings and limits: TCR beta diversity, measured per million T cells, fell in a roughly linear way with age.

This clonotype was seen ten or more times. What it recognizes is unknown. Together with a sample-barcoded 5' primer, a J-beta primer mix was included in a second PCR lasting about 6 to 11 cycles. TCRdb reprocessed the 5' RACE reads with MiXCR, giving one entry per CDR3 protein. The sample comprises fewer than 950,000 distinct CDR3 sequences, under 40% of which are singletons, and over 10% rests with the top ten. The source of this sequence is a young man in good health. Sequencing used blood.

The CDR3 here is CASSVGPFYEQYF. The CDR3 nucleotides are TGTGCCAGCAGCGTAGGTCCCTTCTACGAGCAGTACTTC. The chain employs TRBV9 and TRBJ2-7, with unresolved D. This CDR3 is built from 13 residues. Germline V CDR1 and CDR2: SGDLS, YYNGEE. Trimming removed 0 bases at V and 3 bases at J, with 7 bases between.